This T cell receptor (beta chain) was found in a study of identical twins. Only a few counts were recorded for this clonotype. J lost 4 bases, V lost 4 bases, and 11 bases had no gene match. The CDR3 spans 16 residues. Germline values: CDR1 MNHEY, CDR2 SMNVEV (reference sequence). MiXCR was run by TCRdb on the 5' RACE reads, yielding one entry per CDR3 protein. The sample consists of some 730,000 distinct CDR3 sequences, around a sixth of them appearing once. The same sample was also studied in work on T cells expressing NK-cell markers. From that study: Serological testing identified most of the eight sequenced donors as HCMV-seropositive and one as seronegative.

The TCR was taken from a woman aged 18 to 35 in good health. The chain uses TRBV27 and TRBJ2-3, with TRBD2 identical over 7 bases. Sequencing used PBMCs. The CDR3 protein is CASSSPSRTRADTQYF. In DNA form, the CDR3 reads TGTGCCAGCAGTTCCCCCTCTCGGACTAGAGCAGATACGCAGTATTTT.